The text below deals with one TCR beta chain. This clone's antigen is unknown. Per-nucleotide qualities are absent, and no much larger clonotype sits a single base away. V is shortened by 8 bases, J by 5 bases, and the region joining them spans 10 bases. Looking up the germline V gene yields CDR1 MNHEY and CDR2 SVGAGI. The CDR3 spans 13 residues, from the cysteine through the phenylalanine. CDR3 DNA only is kept here, 39 bases in frame from base 1. The CDR3 regions of human TCRbeta chains were subjected to immunosequencing. Regarding the original processing steps: TCRs in the repertoires were compared against a reference library of SARS-CoV-2-specific TCRs that had been generated with the MIRA antigen-specificity platform. Breadth was defined as the fraction of unique TCRs that were SARS-CoV-2-associated. Depth was defined as the fraction of total T cells that were SARS-CoV-2-associated. Using the MIRA data, every spike-specific TCR was mapped to the spike region that the TCR reacted to and assigned to either a CD4 or a CD8 class. Log10-transformed breadth and depth values were compared by one-way ANOVA with Sidak's multiple comparisons tests. TCRdb holds this immuneACCESS table with in-frame rearrangements only. Some clones are missing; in checked studies, unresolved V genes explain under half, and the rest has no known cause. That table furnishes V, J and clone size, whereas the DNA furnished D and trimming. Present in this sample are fewer than 90,000 clones, 70% to 90% of which were seen just once. Of the sample, around 5.9% falls within the top ten clones.

This record belongs to a study of T cell responses to AZD1222 COVID-19 vaccine (TCRdb year 2021). Concerning the study at large: A total of more than 230 trial participants underwent TCR sequencing, of whom 207 received two doses of AZD1222 and roughly 25 received two doses of the MenACWY control vaccine. Trial participants were enrolled by age into 18-55, 56-69 and 70-plus year subgroups, with 148, 28 and 57 TCR-sequenced participants respectively.

Here is what the overall study found, with its caveats: Participants were mostly white British and included more females than males, and it was suggested by the authors that clonal diversity may have been underestimated. The vaccine-associated CD4 TCRs covered the entire spike protein, and the dominant responses fell in regions 160-218 and 743-854. Epitopes outside the regions mutated in the B.1.351 and B.1.1.7 variants were reportedly recognized by nearly half of the unique spike-specific TCRs. The 56-69-year group was small, and its depth increase did not reach significance, likely because of low power. A significant rise in spike-specific TCR breadth and depth was observed after two AZD1222 doses relative to day 0 and relative to MenACWY recipients. No day 14 peak-response samples were available, so repertoires were characterized only after the peak T cell response. Conclusions about previously exposed vaccinees were limited because only 6 or 7 AZD1222 recipients were SARS-CoV-2 seropositive at baseline.

What this sample's time point label stands for: about 28 days (+/-7) after the second vaccine dose. AZD1222 recipients with second doses at about 4 weeks or about 12 weeks were pooled, because spike-specific TCR depth and breadth did not differ between schedules. Vaccinee samples were obtained from the UK trials COV001 and COV002, which included a single-blind randomized controlled phase 2/3 trial of AZD1222 (ChAdOx1 nCoV-19) in healthy adults. For TCRbeta chain sequencing, PBMC samples were collected from trial participants at day 0 and at day 28 after the second dose. The specimen comprised peripheral blood, sampled 28 days after the second AZD1222 dose. The sequence was obtained from an adult who received the AZD1222 COVID-19 vaccine. The chain links TRBV6-5 with TRBJ1-6; the D gene is not confidently resolved. The CDR3 loop reads CASDRADNSPLHF. Here is the DNA: TGTGCCAGCGACCGGGCCGATAATTCACCCCTCCACTTT.